These 5 T cell receptor beta chains were all obtained from the same sample, sequenced in a study of beta chain features in type 1 diabetes. Sequencing targeted expressed TCRB transcripts, as all isolated RNA had been reverse transcribed. The repertoire was sequenced with immunoSEQ multiplex PCR; TCRdb's copy has only in-frame clones and lacks some. The sample consists of roughly 290,000 clones, roughly 8% of them appearing once. Sequenced material: central memory CD4+ T cells from blood. These receptors all come from a woman between 18 and 30 years old in good health.

The J gene is TRBJ2-2, the V gene TRBV11-1, with D perhaps TRBD2 (6 bases). The CDR3 runs to 15 residues. Trimming took 3 bases from V and 4 from J, leaving 12 bases between them. CDR1 and CDR2 from the germline V gene are SGHAT and FQDESV (reference sequence). CDR3 sequence (DNA): TGTGCCAGCAGCTTTCGTCAGGGAGGCACCGGGGAGCTGTTTTTT. Its translation: CASSFRQGGTGELFF.

Here the CDR3 DNA reads TGTGCCAGCAGCATTGGGACTAGCGGCTACGAGCAGTACTTC. This translates into CASSIGTSGYEQYF. The V call is TRBV2, the J call TRBJ2-7, with 11 bases that match TRBD2. Germline V gene lookup returns CDR1 SNHLY and CDR2 FYNNEI. The CDR3 extends over 14 amino acids. V lost 6 bases and J lost 3; bases outside the gene matches: 4.

The V and J genes are TRBV7-3 and TRBJ2-3; D is uncertain. The CDR3 is 13 amino acids. The germline V gene has CDR1 SGHTA and CDR2 FQGTGA. V shed 1 base and J shed 4 bases, with 6 bases lying between them. This chain's CDR3 is CASSLSVSDTQYF. CDR3 nucleotides: TGTGCCAGCAGCTTAAGTGTCTCAGATACGCAGTATTTT.

CDR3 protein: CASSFLRAPLTGQFF. The CDR3 region has the DNA TGTGCCAGCAGTTTCCTCAGGGCCCCGTTAACGGGGCAGTTCTTC. The rearrangement links TRBV27 to TRBJ2-1; weak D call: TRBD1 (5 bases). Germline V gene lookup returns CDR1 MNHEY and CDR2 SMNVEV (reference sequence). This CDR3 comprises 15 residues. V was pared by 3 bases and J by 12 bases, with 21 bases between.

V usage is TRBV11-3 and J usage is TRBJ2-5, with D possibly matching TRBD1 (6 bases). Germline-derived CDR1 and CDR2 are SGHNT and YENEEA. CDR3 length equals 14 residues. Trimming removed 1 base from V and 5 bases from J, with 11 bases in between. CDR3 region: CASSLASGDETQYF. The CDR3 DNA sequence: TGTGCCAGCAGCTTAGCTTCAGGGGATGAGACCCAGTACTTC.